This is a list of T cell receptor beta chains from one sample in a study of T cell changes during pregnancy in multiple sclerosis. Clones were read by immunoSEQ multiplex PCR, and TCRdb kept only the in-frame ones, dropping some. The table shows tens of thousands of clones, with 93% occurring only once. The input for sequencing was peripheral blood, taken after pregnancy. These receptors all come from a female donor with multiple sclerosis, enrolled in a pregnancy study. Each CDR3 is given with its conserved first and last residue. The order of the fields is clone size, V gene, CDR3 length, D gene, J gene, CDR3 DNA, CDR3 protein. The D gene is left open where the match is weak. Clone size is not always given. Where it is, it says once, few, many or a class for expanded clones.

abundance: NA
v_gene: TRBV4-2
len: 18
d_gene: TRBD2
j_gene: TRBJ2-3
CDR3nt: TGTGCCAGCCCGGGACTAGCGGGAGTGGAGGGGCATACAGATACGCAGTATTTT
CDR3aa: CASPGLAGVEGHTDTQYF

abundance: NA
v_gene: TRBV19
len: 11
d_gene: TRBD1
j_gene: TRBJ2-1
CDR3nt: TGTGCCAGTATGACAGGGGGAAAGCAGTTCTTC
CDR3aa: CASMTGGKQFF

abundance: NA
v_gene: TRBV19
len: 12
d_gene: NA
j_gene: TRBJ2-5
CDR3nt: TGTGCCAGTAGTTCTAGCTCGGAGACCCAGTACTTC
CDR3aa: CASSSSSETQYF

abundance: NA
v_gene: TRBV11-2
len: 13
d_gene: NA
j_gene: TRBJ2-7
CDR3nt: TGTGCCAGCAGCTCGGCGGGGTTTTGGGAGCAGTACTTC
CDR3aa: CASSSAGFWEQYF

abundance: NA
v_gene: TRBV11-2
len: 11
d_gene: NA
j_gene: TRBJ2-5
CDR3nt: TGTGCCAGCAGCCCAGGGTTGGCCCAGTACTTC
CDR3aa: CASSPGLAQYF

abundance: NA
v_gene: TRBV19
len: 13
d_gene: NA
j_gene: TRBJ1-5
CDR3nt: TGTGCCAGTAGCCCACAGAGGGATCAGCCCCAGCATTTT
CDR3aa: CASSPQRDQPQHF

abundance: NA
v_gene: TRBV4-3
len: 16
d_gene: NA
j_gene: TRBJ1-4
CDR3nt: TGCGCCAGCAGCCAAGCCCACCAGGGGCCCTCTGAAAAACTGTTTTTT
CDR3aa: CASSQAHQGPSEKLFF

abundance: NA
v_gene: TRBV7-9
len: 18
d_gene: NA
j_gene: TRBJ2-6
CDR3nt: TGTGCCAGCAGCTTAGCCCGAGGGGGGGCGACAGGGGCCAACGTCCTGACTTTC
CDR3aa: CASSLARGGATGANVLTF

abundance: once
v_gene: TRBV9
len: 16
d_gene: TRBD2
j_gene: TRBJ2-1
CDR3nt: TGTGCCAGCAGCGTAGCTCGGACTAGCGGAGACAATGAGCAGTTCTTC
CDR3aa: CASSVARTSGDNEQFF

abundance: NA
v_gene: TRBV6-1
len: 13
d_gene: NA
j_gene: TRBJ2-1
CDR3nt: TGTGCCAGCAGAGGACACGCAGGAAATGAGCAGTTCTTC
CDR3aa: CASRGHAGNEQFF

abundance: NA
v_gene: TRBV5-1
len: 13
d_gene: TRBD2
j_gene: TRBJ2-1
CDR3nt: TGCGCCAGCAGCGGACTAGCGTACAATGAGCAGTTCTTC
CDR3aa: CASSGLAYNEQFF

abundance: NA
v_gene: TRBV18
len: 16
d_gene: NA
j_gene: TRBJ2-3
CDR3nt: TGTGCCAGCTCACCACTCCAGGGCGGCAGCACAGATACGCAGTATTTT
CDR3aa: CASSPLQGGSTDTQYF

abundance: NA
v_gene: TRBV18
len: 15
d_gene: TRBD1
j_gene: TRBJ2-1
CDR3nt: TGTGCCAGCTCAGCACCGGGACAGGTGCACAATGAGCAGTTCTTC
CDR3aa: CASSAPGQVHNEQFF

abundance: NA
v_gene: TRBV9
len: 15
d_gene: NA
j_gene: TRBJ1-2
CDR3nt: TGTGCCAGCAGCGTAGGGAGGGGCGGGGACTATGGCTACACCTTC
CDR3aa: CASSVGRGGDYGYTF

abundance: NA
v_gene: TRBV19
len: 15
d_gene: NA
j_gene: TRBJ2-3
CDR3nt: TGTGCCAGTAGTAAAGCTAGCAGTTATTTGGATACGCAGTATTTT
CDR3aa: CASSKASSYLDTQYF

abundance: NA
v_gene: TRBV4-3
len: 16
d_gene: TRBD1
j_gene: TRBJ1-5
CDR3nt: TGCGCCAGCAGCCAAGATCACAGGGGAGCCAATCAGCCCCAGCATTTT
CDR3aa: CASSQDHRGANQPQHF

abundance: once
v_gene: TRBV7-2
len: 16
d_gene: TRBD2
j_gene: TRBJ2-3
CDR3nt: TGTGCCAGCAGCTTAGGGAGCGGGAGCTCCCACAGTGGGCAGTATTTT
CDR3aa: CASSLGSGSSHSGQYF

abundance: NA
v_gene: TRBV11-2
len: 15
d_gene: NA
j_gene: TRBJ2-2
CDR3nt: TGTGCCAGCAGCTCCAGCGGGTGGGGTGCCGGGGAGCTGTTTTTT
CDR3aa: CASSSSGWGAGELFF

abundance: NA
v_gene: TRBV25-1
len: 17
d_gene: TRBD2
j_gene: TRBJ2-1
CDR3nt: TGTGCCAGCAGTGAAAATACTCCGGGACTAGCGTCCAATGAGCAGTTCTTC
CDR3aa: CASSENTPGLASNEQFF

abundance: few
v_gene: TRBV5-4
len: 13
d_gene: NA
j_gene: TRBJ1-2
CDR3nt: TGTGCCAGCAGCTTGGTAGCTAACTATGGCTACACCTTC
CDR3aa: CASSLVANYGYTF

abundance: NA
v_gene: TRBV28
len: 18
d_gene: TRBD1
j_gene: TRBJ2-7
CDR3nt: TGTGCCAGCAGTCTGTCCTACTCGGGACAGGGTCTTAGATACGAGCAGTACTTC
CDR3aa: CASSLSYSGQGLRYEQYF

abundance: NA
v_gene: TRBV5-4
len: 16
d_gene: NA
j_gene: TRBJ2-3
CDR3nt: TGTGCCAGCACCTACTCCATGGGGGCGCTTGCAGATACGCAGTATTTT
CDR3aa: CASTYSMGALADTQYF

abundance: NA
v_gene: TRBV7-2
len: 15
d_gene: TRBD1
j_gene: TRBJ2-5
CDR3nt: TGTGCCAGCAGCTTGGACCCGGGACAGGGGAAGACCCAGTACTTC
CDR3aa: CASSLDPGQGKTQYF

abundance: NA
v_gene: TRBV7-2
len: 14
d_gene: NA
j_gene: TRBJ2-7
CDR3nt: TGTGCCAGCAGCTTTTTGGACTCATCCTACGAGCAGTACTTC
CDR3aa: CASSFLDSSYEQYF

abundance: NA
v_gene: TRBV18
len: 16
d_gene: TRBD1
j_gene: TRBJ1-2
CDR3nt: TGTGCCAGCTCACCCGGGACAGGGGGCATTGACTATGGCTACACCTTC
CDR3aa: CASSPGTGGIDYGYTF

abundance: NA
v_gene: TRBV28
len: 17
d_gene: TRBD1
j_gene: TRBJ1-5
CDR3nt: TGTGCCAGCAGTCCGCCCCCTAGGGACAGGGGCAATCAGCCCCAGCATTTT
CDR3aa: CASSPPPRDRGNQPQHF

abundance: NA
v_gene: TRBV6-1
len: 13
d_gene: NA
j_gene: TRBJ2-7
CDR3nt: TGTGCCAGCGGATGGGCCATAAGCTACGAGCAGTACTTC
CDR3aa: CASGWAISYEQYF

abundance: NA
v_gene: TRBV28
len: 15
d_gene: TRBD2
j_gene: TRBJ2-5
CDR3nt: TGTGCCAGCAGTTTATGGGGTAAAGCGGGGGAGACCCAGTACTTC
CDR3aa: CASSLWGKAGETQYF

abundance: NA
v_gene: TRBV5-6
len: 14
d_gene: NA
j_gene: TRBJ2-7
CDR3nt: TGTGCCAGCAGCTTGGCCGCAGGGGTCTACGAGCAGTACTTC
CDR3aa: CASSLAAGVYEQYF

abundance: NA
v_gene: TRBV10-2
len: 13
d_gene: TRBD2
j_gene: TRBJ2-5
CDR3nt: TGCGCCACCGTTAGCGGGAGAGGAGAGACCCAGTACTTC
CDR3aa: CATVSGRGETQYF

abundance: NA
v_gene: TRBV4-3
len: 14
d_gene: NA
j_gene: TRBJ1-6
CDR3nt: TGCGCCAGCAGCCAAGCGGCGGATAATTCACCCCTCCACTTT
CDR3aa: CASSQAADNSPLHF

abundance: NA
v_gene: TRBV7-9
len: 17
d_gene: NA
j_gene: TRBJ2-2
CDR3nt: TGTGCCAGCACTAAATGGGGCGGTGCAGCGAACACCGGGGAGCTGTTTTTT
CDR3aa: CASTKWGGAANTGELFF

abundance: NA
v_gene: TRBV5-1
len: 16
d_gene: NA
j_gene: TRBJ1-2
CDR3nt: TGCGCCAGCAGCCGAGGAGGGGGGGTCATTAACTATGGCTACACCTTC
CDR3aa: CASSRGGGVINYGYTF

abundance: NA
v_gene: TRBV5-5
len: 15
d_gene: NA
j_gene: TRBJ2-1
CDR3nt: TGTGCCAGCAGCTTACTGGGGCCCTCCTACAATGAGCAGTTCTTC
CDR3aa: CASSLLGPSYNEQFF

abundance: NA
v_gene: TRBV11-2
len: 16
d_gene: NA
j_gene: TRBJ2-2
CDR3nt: TGTGCCAGCAGAGGTTGGACACCGATGGGCACCGGGGAGCTGTTTTTT
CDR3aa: CASRGWTPMGTGELFF

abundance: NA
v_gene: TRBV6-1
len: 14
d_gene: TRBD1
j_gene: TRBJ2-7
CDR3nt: TGTGCCAGCAGAGACAGGGGACCCCCCTACGAGCAGTACTTC
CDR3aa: CASRDRGPPYEQYF

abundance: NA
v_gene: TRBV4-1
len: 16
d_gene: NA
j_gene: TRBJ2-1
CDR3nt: TGCGCCAGCAGCCAAGTGGCCGCGGCAGGGGCTCATGAGCAGTTCTTC
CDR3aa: CASSQVAAAGAHEQFF

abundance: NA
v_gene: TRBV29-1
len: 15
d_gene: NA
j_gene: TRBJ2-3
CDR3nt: TGCAGCGTTCAAGGGCGAGGGCGGGGCACAGATACGCAGTATTTT
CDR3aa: CSVQGRGRGTDTQYF

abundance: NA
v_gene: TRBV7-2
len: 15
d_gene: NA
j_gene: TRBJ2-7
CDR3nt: TGTGCCAGCAGCTTAGTAGTCTCAACCACGGGCGAGCAGTACTTC
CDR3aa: CASSLVVSTTGEQYF

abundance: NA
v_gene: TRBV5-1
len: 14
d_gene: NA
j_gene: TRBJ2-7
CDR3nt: TGCGCCAGCAGCTTGGAAGGGGCGGGATACGAGCAGTACTTC
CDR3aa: CASSLEGAGYEQYF

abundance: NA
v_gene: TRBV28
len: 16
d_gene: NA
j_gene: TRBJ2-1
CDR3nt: TGTGCCAGCAGTTGGCCATCAGGTAGCTCCTACAATGAGCAGTTCTTC
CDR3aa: CASSWPSGSSYNEQFF

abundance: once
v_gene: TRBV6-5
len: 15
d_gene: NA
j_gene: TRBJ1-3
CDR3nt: TGTGCCAGCAGTTCCACAGCCACCTCTGGAAACACCATATATTTT
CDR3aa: CASSSTATSGNTIYF

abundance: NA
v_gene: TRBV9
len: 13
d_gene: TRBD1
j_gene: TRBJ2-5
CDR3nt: TGTGCCAGCTCTGAGACAGGGCTAGAGACCCAGTACTTC
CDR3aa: CASSETGLETQYF

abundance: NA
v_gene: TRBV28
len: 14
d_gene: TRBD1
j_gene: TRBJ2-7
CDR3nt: TGTGCCAGCAGTTTAACCGGGACAGGGGGCGAGCAGTACTTC
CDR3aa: CASSLTGTGGEQYF

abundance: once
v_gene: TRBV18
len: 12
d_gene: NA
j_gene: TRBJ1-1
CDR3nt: TGTGCCAGCTCACCGACTCACACTGAAGCTTTCTTT
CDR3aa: CASSPTHTEAFF

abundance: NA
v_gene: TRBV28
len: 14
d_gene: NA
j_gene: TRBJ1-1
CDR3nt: TGTGCCAGCAGTTTACACAACCGTTACACTGAAGCTTTCTTT
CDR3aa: CASSLHNRYTEAFF

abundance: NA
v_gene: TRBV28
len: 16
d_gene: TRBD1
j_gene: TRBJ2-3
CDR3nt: TGTGCCAGCAGTTTCCGAGACAGGGGGCTCACAGATACGCAGTATTTT
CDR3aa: CASSFRDRGLTDTQYF

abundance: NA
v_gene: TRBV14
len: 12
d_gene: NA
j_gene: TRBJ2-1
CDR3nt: TGTGCCAGCGGGGAGTTTTTCAATGAGCAGTTCTTC
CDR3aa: CASGEFFNEQFF